This is a list of T cell receptor beta chains from one sample in a study of regulatory T cells in long-lasting Graves disease. TCRdb re-called the multiplex PCR reads with MiXCR, one entry per CDR3 protein. The sample holds roughly 500,000 distinct CDR3 sequences; around a fifth are singletons and the top ten take around 13%. The specimen comprised peripheral blood mononuclear cells (PBMCs), sampled when the disease was refractory, from a patient treated with antithyroid drugs. These TCRs come from a female donor with Graves disease. The CDR3 runs from the conserved cysteine through the conserved F or W. A D gene is named only where the DNA matches it firmly. Clone size is not always given. Where it is, it says once, few, many or a class for expanded clones.

size	D	V	J	length	CDR3	DNA
few	-	TRBV6-5	TRBJ1-3	14	CASSYSGDGNTIYF	TGTGCCAGCAGTTACTCGGGCGACGGAAACACCATATATTTT
many	-	TRBV19	TRBJ2-5	14	CASSIEPQGETQYF	TGTGCCAGTAGTATAGAGCCCCAGGGAGAGACCCAGTACTTC
few	-	TRBV28	TRBJ2-7	15	CASTYGGSLSYEQYF	TGTGCCAGCACTTACGGCGGGTCTTTATCCTACGAGCAGTACTTC
-	-	TRBV19	TRBJ1-1	13	CASSTSRGSEAFF	TGTGCCAGTAGTACGTCCAGGGGATCCGAAGCTTTCTTT
many	-	TRBV6-2/TRBV6-3	TRBJ2-7	13	CASSRRLVYEQYF	TGTGCCAGCAGTAGGCGACTCGTCTACGAGCAGTACTTC
-	-	TRBV10-3	TRBJ2-7	12	CAISDSLYEQYF	TGTGCCATCAGTGACAGCCTCTACGAGCAGTACTTC
-	TRBD2	TRBV7-2	TRBJ2-4	15	CASSSPSGGENIQYF	TGTGCCAGCAGCTCCCCTAGCGGGGGGGAAAACATTCAGTACTTC
-	TRBD2	TRBV28	TRBJ2-1	18	CASSFSSGVLLSYNEQFF	TGTGCCAGCAGCTTTTCTAGCGGGGTCCTGCTATCCTACAATGAGCAGTTCTTC
-	TRBD1	TRBV19	TRBJ1-5	15	CASSMRGGVGQPQHF	TGTGCCAGTAGTATGAGAGGGGGCGTGGGTCAGCCCCAGCATTTT
many	-	TRBV7-2	TRBJ1-5	15	CASSLIWQGHQPQHF	TGTGCCAGCAGCTTAATATGGCAGGGCCATCAGCCCCAGCATTTT
-	TRBD1	TRBV20-1	TRBJ2-5	13	CSAETGSRETQYF	TGCAGTGCTGAGACAGGGTCGAGGGAGACCCAGTACTTC
many	TRBD2	TRBV28	TRBJ2-7	15	CASSLAEEGSYEQYF	TGTGCCAGCAGTCTAGCGGAGGAGGGATCCTACGAGCAGTACTTC
few	-	TRBV19	TRBJ1-2	16	CASSILPGRGGYGYTF	TGTGCCAGTAGTATTCTCCCCGGGCGCGGCGGCTATGGCTACACCTTC
few	-	TRBV11-3	TRBJ1-4	21	CASSSLTHADKTIATNEKLFF	TGTGCCAGCAGCTCCCTCACCCATGCAGACAAGACGATTGCAACTAATGAAAAACTGTTTTTT
few	-	TRBV6-1	TRBJ2-2	16	CASRSPGHKNTGELFF	TGTGCCAGCAGAAGCCCGGGACACAAGAACACCGGGGAGCTGTTTTTT
many	-	TRBV7-3	TRBJ1-1	13	CASSEVAGTEAFF	TGTGCCAGCAGCGAGGTGGCCGGCACTGAAGCTTTCTTT
many	-	TRBV28	TRBJ1-1	12	CASRVVAEAAFF	TGTGCCAGCAGAGTCGTAGCGGAAGCGGCTTTCTTT
-	-	TRBV9	TRBJ2-7	11	CASSGDYEQYF	TGTGCCAGCAGCGGTGATTACGAGCAGTACTTC
many	TRBD2	TRBV6-9	TRBJ2-5	17	CASSYLGGLAGRETQYF	TGTGCCAGCAGTTACTTGGGGGGGCTAGCGGGACGAGAGACCCAGTACTTC
-	TRBD2	TRBV5-1	TRBJ2-4	16	CASSLEAGGEGYIQYF	TGCGCCAGCAGCCTGGAGGCGGGGGGCGAAGGATACATTCAGTACTTC
many	-	TRBV7-2	TRBJ1-5	13	CASSSTNDQPQHF	TGTGCCAGCAGCTCCACGAATGACCAGCCCCAGCATTTT
-	TRBD1	TRBV11-2	TRBJ2-2	15	CASSPGGTNTGELFF	TGTGCCAGCAGCCCAGGGGGTACGAACACCGGGGAGCTGTTTTTT
-	-	TRBV11-2	TRBJ2-7	14	CASSLGGLPFEQYF	TGTGCCAGCAGCTTAGGGGGCTTGCCCTTCGAGCAGTACTTC
many	TRBD2	TRBV6-5	TRBJ2-5	14	CASSWDYQQETQYF	TGTGCCAGCAGTTGGGACTACCAACAAGAGACCCAGTACTTC
few	TRBD2	TRBV20-1	TRBJ2-4	15	CSARASGTDKNIQYF	TGCAGTGCTAGGGCTAGCGGGACCGATAAAAACATTCAGTACTTC
few	TRBD1	TRBV11-2	TRBJ1-1	18	CASSLISTGAEGNTEAFF	TGTGCCAGCAGCTTAATCTCGACAGGGGCCGAGGGGAACACTGAAGCTTTCTTT
-	-	TRBV9	TRBJ1-1	13	CASSVGTGAEAFF	TGTGCCAGCAGCGTAGGTACTGGGGCTGAAGCTTTCTTT
-	TRBD1	TRBV11-2	TRBJ1-4	14	CASSRDRMSEKLFF	TGTGCCAGCAGCCGGGACAGAATGTCAGAAAAACTGTTTTTT
-	TRBD2	TRBV7-3	TRBJ2-2	17	CASSAPGSGGNTGELFF	TGTGCCAGCAGCGCCCCAGGCAGCGGGGGGAACACCGGGGAGCTGTTTTTT
few	TRBD2	TRBV6-1	TRBJ2-7	13	CASRPTPGGEQYF	TGTGCCAGCAGACCGACCCCGGGGGGCGAGCAGTACTTC
-	TRBD1	TRBV29-1	TRBJ2-7	12	CSAGTGVGEEYF	TGCAGCGCCGGGACAGGGGTTGGCGAGGAGTACTTC
-	-	TRBV19	TRBJ2-4	10	CASSKPRAYF	TGTGCCAGTAGCAAACCTAGGGCGTACTTC
many	-	TRBV2	TRBJ1-1	14	CASNSILGQGEAFF	TGTGCCAGCAACTCCATATTGGGGCAGGGGGAAGCTTTCTTT
once	-	TRBV3-1	TRBJ1-1	15	CASSLAGTSDTEAFF	TGTGCCAGCAGCCTAGCGGGGACGTCAGACACTGAAGCTTTCTTT
few	-	TRBV3-1	TRBJ1-3	17	CASSQPGVGSSGNTIYF	TGTGCCAGCAGCCAGCCAGGGGTGGGAAGCTCTGGAAACACCATATATTTT
many	TRBD1	TRBV19	TRBJ1-6	15	CASRPQQGDNSPLHF	TGTGCCAGTCGACCGCAACAGGGGGACAATTCACCCCTCCACTTT
-	TRBD1	TRBV5-1	TRBJ2-7	14	CASSLGTAVYEQYF	TGCGCCAGCAGCCTCGGGACAGCCGTTTACGAGCAGTACTTC
-	TRBD2	TRBV7-3	TRBJ2-1	20	CASSLAAGLAGGHSYNEQFF	TGTGCCAGCAGCTTAGCGGCGGGACTAGCGGGAGGCCACTCCTACAATGAGCAGTTCTTC
many	TRBD1	TRBV15	TRBJ1-2	16	CATSRTGGVTSYGYTF	TGTGCCACCAGCAGGACAGGGGGCGTGACCTCCTATGGCTACACCTTC
-	-	TRBV7-9	TRBJ1-5	16	CASSYYVGARNQPQHF	TGTGCCAGCAGTTACTATGTAGGGGCTCGCAATCAGCCCCAGCATTTT
-	-	TRBV7-8	TRBJ2-2	15	CASSLTSLGPGELFF	TGTGCCAGCAGCTTAACGTCCCTCGGGCCCGGGGAGCTGTTTTTT
few	TRBD1	TRBV7-2	TRBJ1-1	16	CASTLDRAIPNTEAFF	TGTGCCAGCACCCTTGACAGGGCGATACCGAACACTGAAGCTTTCTTT
many	-	TRBV12-3/TRBV12-4	TRBJ1-2	12	CASSFQGHGYTF	TGTGCCAGCAGTTTTCAGGGGCATGGCTACACCTTC
few	TRBD2	TRBV30	TRBJ2-7	12	CAWIREDYEQYF	TGTGCCTGGATCCGGGAGGATTACGAGCAGTACTTC
few	TRBD2	TRBV5-1	TRBJ2-7	13	CASAGLALNEQYF	TGCGCCAGCGCCGGACTAGCTCTGAACGAGCAGTACTTC
many	-	TRBV28	TRBJ1-2	17	CAIQRGGLRAGIYGYTF	TGTGCCATCCAAAGAGGGGGGCTCCGAGCGGGGATTTATGGCTACACCTTC
-	-	TRBV5-6	TRBJ1-4	14	CASSLTGAREKLFF	TGTGCCAGCAGCTTGACGGGGGCGCGCGAAAAACTGTTTTTT
many	TRBD2	TRBV6-1	TRBJ2-5	15	CASRPPGGPQETQYF	TGTGCCAGCAGACCTCCGGGGGGGCCCCAAGAGACCCAGTACTTC
-	-	TRBV11-2	TRBJ2-1	15	CASSLRQGGFDEQFF	TGTGCCAGCAGCTTAAGACAGGGAGGTTTCGATGAGCAGTTCTTC
many	-	TRBV10-3	TRBJ1-1	13	CAISERDRTEAFF	TGTGCCATCAGTGAGAGGGACCGTACTGAAGCTTTCTTT
many	-	TRBV28	TRBJ2-7	14	CASSDVPISSEQYF	TGTGCCAGCAGCGACGTTCCAATCTCCTCCGAGCAGTACTTC
few	-	TRBV6-2/TRBV6-3	TRBJ1-2	10	CASRGNGYTF	TGTGCCAGCAGGGGAAATGGCTACACCTTC
few	-	TRBV10-3	TRBJ2-5	11	CAIREEETQYF	TGTGCCATCAGGGAAGAAGAGACCCAGTACTTC
-	-	TRBV10-3	TRBJ2-7	14	CAISENTSPYEQYF	TGTGCCATCAGTGAAAATACTTCCCCTTACGAGCAGTACTTC
many	-	TRBV2	TRBJ2-5	15	CASSPRPLAAETQYF	TGTGCCAGCAGTCCTCGTCCATTGGCGGCAGAGACCCAGTACTTC
few	-	TRBV3-1	TRBJ1-2	16	CASSQEVAVHPYGYTF	TGTGCCAGCAGCCAAGAGGTTGCCGTACATCCCTATGGCTACACCTTC
many	-	TRBV6-1	TRBJ1-1	13	CASSDDGQLEAFF	TGTGCCAGCAGTGATGATGGGCAGCTTGAAGCTTTCTTT
many	-	TRBV20-1	TRBJ1-1	11	CSARANTEAFF	TGCAGTGCTAGAGCGAACACTGAAGCTTTCTTT